Each of the 23 T cell receptor beta chains below was sequenced from the same sample in a study of cytomegalovirus exposure and HLA in healthy donors. Vbeta (60) and Jbeta (13) primers were used in the PCR. The protocol was immunoSEQ multiplex PCR, while the TCRdb copy is restricted to in-frame clones and leaves out a portion. The data show about 150,000 clones, with 70% to 80% seen just once and over 10% held by the top ten. The sample consisted of PBMCs. The receptor set was obtained from a young man in good health and CMV-seropositive.

The chain is built from TRBV6-5 and TRBJ2-6; 7 bases align to TRBD2. V lost 6 bases to trimming and J lost 0 bases; unmatched junction nucleotides: 2. The CDR3 runs to 15 residues. In germline, CDR1 is MNHEY, CDR2 SVGAGI. CDR3 bases: TGTGCCAGCAGCGCTAGCGGCTCTGGGGCCAACGTCCTGACTTTC. Encoded protein: CASSASGSGANVLTF.

The chain joins TRBV12-5 to TRBJ2-7, with 8 bases fitting TRBD1. CDR3 length equals 16 residues. Looked up from germline, CDR1 is LGHNT and CDR2 is FRNRAP. V lost 5 bases and J lost 5; bases outside the gene matches: 14. CDR3 amino acids: CASGPHHPKTGDEQYF. The DNA of the CDR3 is TGTGCTAGTGGTCCTCACCACCCCAAGACAGGGGACGAGCAGTACTTC.

The chain employs TRBV9 and TRBJ1-3, with TRBD1 identical over 10 bases. This CDR3 has 16 amino acids. V shed 4 bases, J shed 4 bases, and the junction held 8 bases outside the gene matches. The germline CDR1 and CDR2 sequences are SGDLS and YYNGEE. CDR3 sequence: CASSTRQGARGNTIYF. CDR3 bases: TGTGCCAGCAGCACCAGACAGGGGGCTAGAGGAAACACCATATATTTT.

V usage is TRBV19 and J usage is TRBJ2-3; D not resolved. Between the trimmed V and J ends, which lost 5 bases and 1 base, there was a span of 7 bases. Germline V lookup: CDR1 LNHDA, CDR2 SQIVND (reference sequence). The CDR3 is 13 amino acids. The CDR3 DNA reads as TGTGCCAGTAGTTCCCTCCGCACAGATACGCAGTATTTT. This gives the protein CASSSLRTDTQYF.

DNA of the CDR3: TGTGCCAGCAGTTTATATGGGACAGCTCAAGAGACCCAGTACTTC. Encoded protein: CASSLYGTAQETQYF. The V gene is TRBV27, the J gene TRBJ2-5, with 7 bases aligning to TRBD1. The CDR3 totals 15 residues. CDR1 is MNHEY, CDR2 SMNVEV, per germline (reference sequence). With 1 base clipped from V and 2 bases from J, the junction kept 4 bases outside the gene matches.

The V call is TRBV28, the J call TRBJ2-6; 8 bases are shared with TRBD1. Unmatched junction bases numbered 7, after V lost 5 bases and J lost 16 bases. This CDR3 comprises 12 residues. From germline, CDR1 is MDHEN and CDR2 SYDVKM. The CDR3 DNA follows: TGTGCCAGCAGTCCGGACAGGGAACCACTGACTTTC. Residues: CASSPDREPLTF.

The CDR3 region is CASSSGLGADTQYF. Written as DNA, the CDR3 is TGTGCCAGCAGCTCAGGACTAGGGGCAGATACGCAGTATTTT. The rearrangement joins TRBV6-6 to TRBJ2-3, with 7 bases aligning to TRBD2. V lost 6 bases to trimming and J lost 4 bases; unmatched junction nucleotides: 7. The length of the CDR3 is 14 residues. Germline V lookup: CDR1 MNHNY, CDR2 SVGAGI (reference sequence).

Only a few counts were recorded for this clone. The chain employs TRBV6-6 and TRBJ2-1; TRBD1 matches 9 bases. Germline V lookup: CDR1 MNHNY, CDR2 SVGAGI (reference sequence). Trimming cost V 7 bases and J 4 bases; bases outside gene matches: 5. The CDR3 is 14 residues long. The CDR3 bases are TGTGCCAGCACTGCGGGACAGGGATACAATGAGCAGTTCTTC. As protein: CASTAGQGYNEQFF.

The rearrangement joins TRBV28 to TRBJ2-7; weak D call: TRBD1 (5 bases). CDR1 and CDR2 (germline): MDHEN, SYDVKM. The V and J ends lost 6 bases and 2 bases respectively, with 14 bases between them. The CDR3 totals 14 residues. The CDR3 DNA reads TGTGCCAGCAGCTCCGAGGACACGGCCTACGAGCAGTACTTC. It yields the protein CASSSEDTAYEQYF.

The chain joins TRBV11-2 to TRBJ2-5; no reliable D call. Germline assignment: CDR1 SGHAT and CDR2 FQNNGV. CDR3 length: 13 residues. The V end was cut by 5 bases, the J end by 1 base, with 8 bases between. This CDR3 reads CASSPSPQETQYF. CDR3 DNA: TGTGCCAGCAGCCCGAGTCCCCAAGAGACCCAGTACTTC. Using reference TRBV11-2 and TRBJ2-5 for the parts outside the CDR3, the full variable domain is EAGVAQSPRYKIIEKRQSVAFWCNPISGHATLYWYQQILGQGPKLLIQFQNNGVVDDSQLPKDRFSAERLKGVDSTLKIQPAKLEDSAVYLCASSPSPQETQYFGPGTRLLVL.

The rearrangement uses TRBV11-3 and TRBJ2-7, with D perhaps matching TRBD2 (6 bases). The V and J ends lost 1 base and 6 bases respectively, with 10 bases between them. CDR1 and CDR2 (germline): SGHNT, YENEEA. This CDR3 contains 13 residues. The CDR3 nucleotides are TGTGCCAGCAGCTTAGCGGGGGTCGCCGAGCAGTACTTC. Translated, it gives CASSLAGVAEQYF.

The rearrangement uses TRBV10-3 and TRBJ2-1, with 8 positions matching TRBD1. Germline V gene sequence: CDR1 ENHRY, CDR2 SYGVKD. The CDR3 covers 15 residues. V was pared by 11 bases and J by 5 bases, with 14 bases of the junction left unmatched. The CDR3 nucleotides read TGTGCCGCGGGACAGGTTTTAGGGGATCACAATGAGCAGTTCTTC. Protein sequence: CAAGQVLGDHNEQFF.

The chain couples TRBV13 to TRBJ2-2; 13 bases fit TRBD2. With V trimmed by 5 bases and J by 7 bases, 16 bases remained unmatched. CDR3 length: 19 residues. Germline-derived CDR1 and CDR2 are PRHDT and FYEKMQ (reference sequence). The CDR3 DNA sequence: TGTGCCAGCAGCCAAAACAAACCAGGACTAGCGGGAGAGGACGGGGAGCTGTTTTTT. Residues: CASSQNKPGLAGEDGELFF.

The V call is TRBV28, the J call TRBJ1-2; D uncertain. CDR3 size: 15 residues. Germline assignment: CDR1 MDHEN and CDR2 SYDVKM. V was clipped by 5 bases and J by 8 bases, with 21 bases between them. The CDR3 spells CASSPVGGLPLGYTF. The CDR3 DNA reads as TGTGCCAGCAGTCCAGTCGGAGGCCTACCTTTAGGCTACACCTTC.

V and J are TRBV10-1 and TRBJ2-2; the D gene is possibly TRBD2 (6 bases). Trimming left V 5 bases short and J 6 bases short, with 16 bases between. CDR1 is WNHNN, CDR2 SYGVQD, per germline (reference sequence). This CDR3 has 15 amino acids. CDR3 residues: CASSPTRDGAGELFF. CDR3 sequence (DNA): TGCGCCAGCAGTCCCACGCGGGACGGAGCCGGGGAGCTGTTTTTT.

The chain is built from TRBV6-6 and TRBJ2-1; D is uncertain. The CDR3 extends over 11 amino acids. Germline V gene sequence: CDR1 MNHNY, CDR2 SVGAGI (reference sequence). The ends were cut back, 2 bases at V and 8 bases at J, with 4 bases in the middle. The CDR3 spells CASSYVDEQFF. In nucleotides, the CDR3 is TGTGCCAGCAGTTACGTCGATGAGCAGTTCTTC.

J is TRBJ2-1 and V is TRBV7-3, with TRBD1 matching 8 bases. Germline CDR1 is SGHTA and CDR2 is FQGTGA. J gave up 5 bases and V 1 base, and 13 bases lay outside the gene matches. The CDR3 has 18 amino acids. CDR3 sequence (DNA): TGTGCCAGCAGCTTAAATCCCCCGGGACAGGATCTCAACAATGAGCAGTTCTTC. Protein product: CASSLNPPGQDLNNEQFF.

This clone occurred once. The genes are TRBV28 and TRBJ1-2; D is possibly TRBD1 (6 bases). V lost 6 bases, J lost 3 bases, and 11 bases lay in between. Germline CDR1 and CDR2: MDHEN and SYDVKM. The CDR3 extends over 13 amino acids. CDR3 in amino acids: CASRLSGDYGYTF. CDR3 sequence (DNA): TGTGCCAGCAGGCTTTCAGGGGACTATGGCTACACCTTC.

This chain links TRBV28 with TRBJ2-1; tentative D call: TRBD1 (8 bases). CDR3 size: 22 residues. The germline V gene has CDR1 MDHEN and CDR2 SYDVKM. Between the trimmed V and J ends, which lost 7 bases and 0 bases, there was a span of 34 bases. DNA for the CDR3: TGTGCCAGCAACAGCACAGGGGGGCTAGCGGAAGAGGGGGGAAGCTCCTACAATGAGCAGTTCTTC. Translated: CASNSTGGLAEEGGSSYNEQFF.

The chain recombines TRBV2 with TRBJ1-2, with TRBD1 as a possible D gene (6 bases). The CDR3 is 13 residues long. Trimming took off 3 bases at V and 6 bases at J, with 11 bases between the two ends. The V gene's germline CDR1 is SNHLY and CDR2 FYNNEI. In DNA, the CDR3 is TGTGCCAGCAGTGACCGGGACATGGATGGCTACACCTTC. Its translation is CASSDRDMDGYTF. Combining the CDR3 with reference TRBV2 and TRBJ1-2 gives the whole variable domain EPEVTQTPSHQVTQMGQEVILRCVPISNHLYFYWYRQILGQKVEFLVSFYNNEISEKSEIFDDQFSVERPDGSNFTLKIRSTKLEDSAMYFCASSDRDMDGYTFGSGTRLTVV.

The V gene is TRBV27, the J gene TRBJ2-7, with D tentatively TRBD2 (5 bases). CDR1 is MNHEY, CDR2 SMNVEV, per germline (reference sequence). V shed 2 bases and J shed 1 base, with 15 bases lying between them. The CDR3 sequence is 16 residues long. The CDR3 DNA reads as TGTGCCAGCAGTTTAAGAGCGAGCGGACTTTCCTACGAGCAGTACTTC. This encodes CASSLRASGLSYEQYF.

As DNA, the CDR3 is TGCGCCAGCAGCCCGGGACAGGAATTATCCGCCCAAACCTCATACGAGCAGTACTTC. Translation: CASSPGQELSAQTSYEQYF. The chain recombines TRBV4-1 with TRBJ2-7, with 8 positions matching TRBD1. This CDR3 is built from 19 residues. CDR1 is MGHRA, CDR2 YSYEKL, per germline. V was pared by 4 bases and J by 4 bases, with 21 bases of the junction left unmatched.

The chain joins TRBV28 to TRBJ1-1, with a weak D call TRBD1 (5 bases). The CDR3 runs to 11 residues. In germline, CDR1 is MDHEN, CDR2 SYDVKM. Trimming shortened V by 6 bases and J by 5 bases, and 7 bases separated the two germline ends. The CDR3 here is CASSRQTEAFF. Here the CDR3 DNA reads TGTGCCAGCAGCCGACAGACTGAAGCTTTCTTT.